This T cell receptor (beta chain) was captured by sequencing in a study of shared T cell receptors in the human thymus. V shed 3 bases and J 5 bases; nucleotides not matched to a gene: 6. This CDR3 has 15 amino acids. Germline CDR1 MDHEN, CDR2 SYDVKM. The assay was immunoSEQ multiplex PCR, and TCRdb's table has in-frame clones only and misses some. Here the sample spans 700,000 to 750,000 clones, approximately 85% being singletons. The same sample was also used in a study of human thymus T cells. That report notes: Healthy Finnish infants undergoing corrective surgery for congenital heart defects were used as donors. During corrective heart surgery, resections were taken, and the thymus tissue came from them.

Source material: thymocytes. The genes are TRBV28 and TRBJ1-5, with 8 bases aligning to TRBD1. This receptor was taken from a girl under three years old with a congenital heart defect. Here the CDR3 DNA reads TGTGCCAGCAGTTTTTTGACAGGGGTGGATCAGCCCCAGCATTTT. It is translated as CASSFLTGVDQPQHF.